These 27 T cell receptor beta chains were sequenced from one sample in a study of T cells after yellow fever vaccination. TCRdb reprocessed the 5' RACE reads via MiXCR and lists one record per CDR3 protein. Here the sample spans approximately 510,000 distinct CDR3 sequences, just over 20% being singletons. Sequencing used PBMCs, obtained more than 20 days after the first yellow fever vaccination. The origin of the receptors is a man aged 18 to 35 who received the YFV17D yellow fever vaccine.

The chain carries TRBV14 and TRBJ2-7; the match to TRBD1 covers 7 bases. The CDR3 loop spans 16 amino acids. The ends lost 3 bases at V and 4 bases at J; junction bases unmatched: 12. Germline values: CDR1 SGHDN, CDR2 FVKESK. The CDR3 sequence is CASSHFFLDRTYEQYV. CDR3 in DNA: TGTGCCAGCAGCCACTTTTTCCTGGACAGGACATACGAGCAGTACGTC.

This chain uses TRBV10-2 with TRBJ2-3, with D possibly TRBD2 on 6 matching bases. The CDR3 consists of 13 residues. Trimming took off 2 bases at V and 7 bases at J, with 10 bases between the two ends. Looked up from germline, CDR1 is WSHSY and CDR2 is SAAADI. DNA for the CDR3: TGCGCCAGCAGTGAGCCGCGGGGTTATACGCAGTATTTT. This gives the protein CASSEPRGYTQYF.

CDR3 sequence (DNA): TGTGCCAGCAGCTTGGACAGGGCCTCCTACGAGCAGTACTTC. This codes for CASSLDRASYEQYF. The V gene is TRBV5-6, the J gene TRBJ2-7; maybe TRBD1 (6 bases). The CDR3 extends over 14 amino acids. Trimming left V 0 bases short and J 0 bases short, with 7 bases between. Germline loops: CDR1 SGHDT, CDR2 YYEEEE. The full variable domain, rest sourced from reference TRBV5-6 and TRBJ2-7, is DAGVTQSPTHLIKTRGQQVTLRCSPKSGHDTVSWYQQALGQGPQFIFQYYEEEERQRGNFPDRFSGHQFPNYSSELNVNALLLGDSALYLCASSLDRASYEQYFGPGTRLTVT.

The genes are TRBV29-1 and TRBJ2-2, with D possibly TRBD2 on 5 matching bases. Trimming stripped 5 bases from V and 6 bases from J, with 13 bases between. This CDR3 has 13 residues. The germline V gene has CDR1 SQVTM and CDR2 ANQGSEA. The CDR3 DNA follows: TGCAGCGTTCCGGGCGGGCATCCCGGGGAGCTGTTTTTT. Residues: CSVPGGHPGELFF.

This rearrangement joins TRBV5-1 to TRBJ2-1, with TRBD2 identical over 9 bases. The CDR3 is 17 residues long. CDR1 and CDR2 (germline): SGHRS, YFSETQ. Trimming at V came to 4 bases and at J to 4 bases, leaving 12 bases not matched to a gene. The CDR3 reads CASSPRLAAFMYNEQFF. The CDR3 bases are TGCGCCAGCAGCCCTCGACTAGCGGCTTTTATGTACAATGAGCAGTTCTTC.

The CDR3 here is CASTQGRTGELFF. DNA for the CDR3: TGTGCCAGCACCCAGGGCCGCACCGGGGAGCTGTTTTTT. V usage is TRBV28 and J usage is TRBJ2-2, with D possibly being TRBD1 (5 bases). The CDR3 loop spans 13 amino acids. V was pared by 7 bases and J by 4 bases, with 10 bases between. The germline CDR1 and CDR2 sequences are MDHEN and SYDVKM. The whole variable domain, remainder taken from reference TRBV28 and TRBJ2-2, is DVKVTQSSRYLVKRTGEKVFLECVQDMDHENMFWYRQDPGLGLRLIYFSYDVKMKEKGDIPEGYSVSREKKERFSLILESASTNQTSMYLCASTQGRTGELFFGEGSRLTVL.

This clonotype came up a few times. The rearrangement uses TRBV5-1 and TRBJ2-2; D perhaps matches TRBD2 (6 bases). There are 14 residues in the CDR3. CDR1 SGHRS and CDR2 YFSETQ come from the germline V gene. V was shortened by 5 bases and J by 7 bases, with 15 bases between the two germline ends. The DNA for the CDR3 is TGCGCCAGCAGAACTAACCCGGGGGTCGGGGAGCTGTTTTTT. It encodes CASRTNPGVGELFF.

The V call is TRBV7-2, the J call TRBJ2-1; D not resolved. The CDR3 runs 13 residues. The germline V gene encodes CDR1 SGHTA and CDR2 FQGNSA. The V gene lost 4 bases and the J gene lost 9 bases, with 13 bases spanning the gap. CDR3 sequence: CASSSRLSSEQFF. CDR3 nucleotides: TGTGCCAGCAGCTCTAGACTCAGCAGTGAGCAGTTCTTC.

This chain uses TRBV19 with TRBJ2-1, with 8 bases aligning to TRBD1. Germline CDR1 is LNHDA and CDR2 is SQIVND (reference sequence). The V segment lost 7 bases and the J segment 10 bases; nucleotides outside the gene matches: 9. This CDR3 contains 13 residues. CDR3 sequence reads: CASTVDRAGEQFF. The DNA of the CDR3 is TGTGCCAGTACCGTGGACAGGGCAGGGGAGCAGTTCTTC.

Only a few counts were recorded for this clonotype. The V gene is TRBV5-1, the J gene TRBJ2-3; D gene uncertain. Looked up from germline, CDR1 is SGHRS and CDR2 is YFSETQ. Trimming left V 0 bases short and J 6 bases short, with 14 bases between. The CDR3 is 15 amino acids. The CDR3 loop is CASSLAVKSPDTQYF. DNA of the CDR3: TGCGCCAGCAGCTTGGCCGTCAAATCACCGGATACGCAGTATTTT. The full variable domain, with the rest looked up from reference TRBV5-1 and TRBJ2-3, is KAGVTQTPRYLIKTRGQQVTLSCSPISGHRSVSWYQQTPGQGLQFLFEYFSETQRNKGNFPGRFSGRQFSNSRSEMNVSTLELGDSALYLCASSLAVKSPDTQYFGPGTRLTVL.

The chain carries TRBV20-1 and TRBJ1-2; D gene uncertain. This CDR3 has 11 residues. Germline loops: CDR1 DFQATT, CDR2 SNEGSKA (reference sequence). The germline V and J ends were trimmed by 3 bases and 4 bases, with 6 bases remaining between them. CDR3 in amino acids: CSARTAYGYTF. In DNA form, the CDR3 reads TGCAGTGCTAGGACGGCCTATGGCTACACCTTC.

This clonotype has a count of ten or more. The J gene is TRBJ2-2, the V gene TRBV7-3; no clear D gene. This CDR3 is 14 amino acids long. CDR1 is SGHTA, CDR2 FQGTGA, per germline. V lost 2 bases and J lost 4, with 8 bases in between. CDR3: CASSLGVGTGELFF. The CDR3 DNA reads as TGTGCCAGCAGCTTAGGGGTCGGCACCGGGGAGCTGTTTTTT.

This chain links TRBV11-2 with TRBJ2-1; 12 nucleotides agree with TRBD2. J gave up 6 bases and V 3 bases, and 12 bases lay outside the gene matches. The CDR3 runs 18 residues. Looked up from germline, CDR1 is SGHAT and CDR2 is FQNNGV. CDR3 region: CASSLLGTSGRILNEQFF. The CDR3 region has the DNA TGTGCCAGCAGCTTGTTGGGGACTAGCGGGCGTATACTCAATGAGCAGTTCTTC.

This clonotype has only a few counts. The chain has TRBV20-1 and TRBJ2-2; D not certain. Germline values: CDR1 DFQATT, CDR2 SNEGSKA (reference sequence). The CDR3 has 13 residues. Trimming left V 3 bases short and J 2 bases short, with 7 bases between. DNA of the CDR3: TGCAGTGCTAGTCAGGATAACACCGGGGAGCTGTTTTTT. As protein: CSASQDNTGELFF.

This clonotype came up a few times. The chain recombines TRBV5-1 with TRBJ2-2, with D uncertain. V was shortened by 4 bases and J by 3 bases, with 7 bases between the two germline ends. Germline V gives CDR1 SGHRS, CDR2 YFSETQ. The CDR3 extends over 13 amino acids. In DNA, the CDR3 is TGCGCCAGCAGCAGATCGGACACCGGGGAGCTGTTTTTT. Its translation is CASSRSDTGELFF.

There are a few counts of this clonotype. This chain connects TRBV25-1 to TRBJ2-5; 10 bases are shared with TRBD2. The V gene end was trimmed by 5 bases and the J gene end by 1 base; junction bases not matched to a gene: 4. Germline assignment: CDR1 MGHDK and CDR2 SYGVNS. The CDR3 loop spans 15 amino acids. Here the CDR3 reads CASSQLAGPQETQYF. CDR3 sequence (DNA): TGTGCCAGCAGTCAACTAGCGGGGCCCCAAGAGACCCAGTACTTC.

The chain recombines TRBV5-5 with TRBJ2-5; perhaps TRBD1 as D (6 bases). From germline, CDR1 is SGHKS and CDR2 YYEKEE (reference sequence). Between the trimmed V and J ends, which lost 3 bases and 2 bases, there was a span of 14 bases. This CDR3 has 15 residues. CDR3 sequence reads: CASSYQPGEQETQYF. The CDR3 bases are TGTGCCAGCAGCTACCAACCAGGGGAACAAGAGACCCAGTACTTC.

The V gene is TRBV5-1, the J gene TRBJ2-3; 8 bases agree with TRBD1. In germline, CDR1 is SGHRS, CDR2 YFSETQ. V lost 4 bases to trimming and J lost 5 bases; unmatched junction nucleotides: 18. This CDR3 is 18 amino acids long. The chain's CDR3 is CASSETTAGTGEGDTQYF. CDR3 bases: TGCGCCAGCAGCGAAACGACGGCTGGGACAGGCGAGGGAGATACGCAGTATTTT.

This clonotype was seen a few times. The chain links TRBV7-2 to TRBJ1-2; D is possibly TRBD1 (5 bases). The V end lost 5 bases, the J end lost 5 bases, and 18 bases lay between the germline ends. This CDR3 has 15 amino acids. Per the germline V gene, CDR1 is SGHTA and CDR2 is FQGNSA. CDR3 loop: CASSPRTPAGYGYTF. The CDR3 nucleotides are TGTGCCAGCAGCCCCCGGACACCCGCAGGGTATGGCTACACCTTC.

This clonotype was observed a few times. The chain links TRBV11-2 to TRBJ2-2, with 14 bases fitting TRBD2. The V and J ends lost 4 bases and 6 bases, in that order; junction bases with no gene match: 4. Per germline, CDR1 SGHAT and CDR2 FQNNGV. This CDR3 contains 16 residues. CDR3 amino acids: CASSSTSGGGAGELFF. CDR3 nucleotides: TGTGCCAGCAGCTCGACTAGCGGGGGGGGTGCCGGGGAGCTGTTTTTT.

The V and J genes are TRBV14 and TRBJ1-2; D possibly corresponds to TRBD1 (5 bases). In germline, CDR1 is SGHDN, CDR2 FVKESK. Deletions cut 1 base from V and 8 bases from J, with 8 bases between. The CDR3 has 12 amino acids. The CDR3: CASSQVGLGYTF. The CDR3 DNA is TGTGCCAGCAGCCAAGTGGGGCTCGGCTACACCTTC.

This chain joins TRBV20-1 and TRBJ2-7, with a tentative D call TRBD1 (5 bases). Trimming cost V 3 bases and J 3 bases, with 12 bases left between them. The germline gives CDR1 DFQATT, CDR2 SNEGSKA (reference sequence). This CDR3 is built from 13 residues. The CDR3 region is CSASRGASYEQYV. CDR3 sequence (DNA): TGCAGTGCTAGCCGTGGGGCAAGCTACGAGCAGTACGTC.

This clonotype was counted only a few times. CDR3 residues: CASKRQGGTGELFF. The CDR3 nucleotides are TGTGCCAGCAAGAGGCAGGGGGGCACCGGGGAGCTGTTTTTT. The chain links TRBV6-5 to TRBJ2-2; TRBD1 is a possible D gene (7 bases). The germline V gene has CDR1 MNHEY and CDR2 SVGAGI. V lost 7 bases and J lost 4, with 13 bases in between. CDR3 length: 14 residues.

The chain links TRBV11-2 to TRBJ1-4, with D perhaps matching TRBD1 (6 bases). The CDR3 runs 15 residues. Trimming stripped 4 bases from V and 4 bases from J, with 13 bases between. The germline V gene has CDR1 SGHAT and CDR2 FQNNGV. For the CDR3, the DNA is TGTGCCAGCAGCTCCCCAGACAGGATTAATGAAAAACTGTTTTTT. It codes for CASSSPDRINEKLFF.

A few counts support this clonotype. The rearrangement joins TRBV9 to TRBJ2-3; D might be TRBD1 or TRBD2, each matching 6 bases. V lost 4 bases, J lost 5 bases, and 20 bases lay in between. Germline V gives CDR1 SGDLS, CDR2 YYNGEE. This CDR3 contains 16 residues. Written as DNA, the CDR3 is TGTGCCAGCAGCCATGAATCCATGGGGGGCGGAGATACGCAGTATTTT. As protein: CASSHESMGGGDTQYF.

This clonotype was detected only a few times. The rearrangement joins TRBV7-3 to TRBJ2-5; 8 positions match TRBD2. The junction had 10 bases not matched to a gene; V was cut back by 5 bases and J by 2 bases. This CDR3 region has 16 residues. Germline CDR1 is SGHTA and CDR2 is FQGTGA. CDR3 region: CASSQIGGGPQETQYF. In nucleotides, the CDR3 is TGTGCCAGCAGCCAGATCGGCGGGGGGCCTCAAGAGACCCAGTACTTC.

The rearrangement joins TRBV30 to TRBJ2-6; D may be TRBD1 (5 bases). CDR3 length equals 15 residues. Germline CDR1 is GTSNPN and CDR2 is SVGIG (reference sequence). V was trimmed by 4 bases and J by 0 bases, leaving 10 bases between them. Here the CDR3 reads CAWTTGLSGANVLTF. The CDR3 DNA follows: TGTGCCTGGACAACAGGCCTCTCTGGGGCCAACGTCCTGACTTTC.